These T cell receptor beta chains were read from a single sample in a study of blood T cell repertoires in COVID-19. Using immunoSEQ multiplex PCR, the repertoire was profiled, and TCRdb retains in-frame clones only, with some absent. This table has 110,000 or so clones, 81% appearing once. Sequencing was done on a sample of peripheral blood. All receptors come from a man aged 50-59 years with acute or convalescent COVID-19. Each CDR3 is given with its conserved first and last residue. Fields, in order: J gene, V gene, clone size, D gene, CDR3 DNA, CDR3 protein. A D gene is named only where the DNA matches it firmly. Expanded clones are given a class, and other clones once, few, many or no size at all.

j_gene: TRBJ1-4
v_gene: TRBV5-4
abundance: once
d_gene: TRBD1
CDR3nt: TGTGCCAGCAGTCGAACAGGGGCCGGTGGGCTTAATGAAAAACTGTTTTTT
CDR3aa: CASSRTGAGGLNEKLFF

j_gene: TRBJ1-4
v_gene: TRBV5-4
abundance: .
d_gene: TRBD1
CDR3nt: TGTGCCAGCAGCTCGGGACGGGACAGGCTGCAATCTAATGAAAAACTGTTTTTT
CDR3aa: CASSSGRDRLQSNEKLFF

j_gene: TRBJ2-2
v_gene: TRBV10-3
abundance: .
d_gene: TRBD1
CDR3nt: TGTGCCATCAGCGCGACAGGGAGAATGAACACCGGGGAGCTGTTTTTT
CDR3aa: CAISATGRMNTGELFF

j_gene: TRBJ2-6
v_gene: TRBV5-1
abundance: few
d_gene: .
CDR3nt: TGCGCCAGCAGCTTGGGACAGGAGGCTGGGGCCAACGTCCTGACTTTC
CDR3aa: CASSLGQEAGANVLTF

j_gene: TRBJ2-5
v_gene: TRBV29-1
abundance: .
d_gene: TRBD1
CDR3nt: TGCAGCGTTGACGGCAGGGGGAAGGTGACCCAGTACTTC
CDR3aa: CSVDGRGKVTQYF

j_gene: TRBJ2-7
v_gene: TRBV6-1
abundance: .
d_gene: TRBD1
CDR3nt: TGTGCCAGCAGTGACCGGGACAGGGGGCAATACGAGCAGTACTTC
CDR3aa: CASSDRDRGQYEQYF

j_gene: TRBJ1-4
v_gene: TRBV2
abundance: .
d_gene: .
CDR3nt: TGTGCCAGCAAGGTCCAGGGTCCGAATGAAAAACTGTTTTTT
CDR3aa: CASKVQGPNEKLFF

j_gene: TRBJ1-2
v_gene: TRBV10-3
abundance: .
d_gene: .
CDR3nt: TGTGCCATCAGTGTGGACAACTCATATGGCTACACCTTC
CDR3aa: CAISVDNSYGYTF

j_gene: TRBJ2-7
v_gene: TRBV5-1
abundance: .
d_gene: .
CDR3nt: TGCGCCAGCAGCTTGGGAGGCGGGGGCCAGTACGAGCAGTACTTC
CDR3aa: CASSLGGGGQYEQYF

j_gene: TRBJ2-1
v_gene: TRBV5-1
abundance: .
d_gene: TRBD1
CDR3nt: TGCGCCAGCAGCTTACAGGGGGCGAGTAACAATGAGCAGTTCTTC
CDR3aa: CASSLQGASNNEQFF

j_gene: TRBJ2-5
v_gene: TRBV5-1
abundance: .
d_gene: TRBD2
CDR3nt: TGCGCCAGCAGCTCACACCGACTAGCGGGGGTACAAGAGACCCAGTACTTC
CDR3aa: CASSSHRLAGVQETQYF

j_gene: TRBJ2-4
v_gene: TRBV5-1
abundance: once
d_gene: .
CDR3nt: TGCGCCAGCAGCTCAGGGATAGCCAAAAACATTCAGTACTTC
CDR3aa: CASSSGIAKNIQYF

j_gene: TRBJ1-3
v_gene: TRBV6-1
abundance: .
d_gene: .
CDR3nt: TGTGCCAGCAGTGAACCCGTTTCTGGAAACACCATATATTTT
CDR3aa: CASSEPVSGNTIYF

j_gene: TRBJ2-3
v_gene: TRBV19
abundance: .
d_gene: .
CDR3nt: TGTGCCAGTAGTATGGGGGGGGCGGCTGATACGCAGTATTTT
CDR3aa: CASSMGGAADTQYF

j_gene: TRBJ2-7
v_gene: TRBV24-1
abundance: .
d_gene: TRBD1
CDR3nt: TGTGCCACCAGTTTCAAGACAGGGGGCTGGTACGAGCAGTACTTC
CDR3aa: CATSFKTGGWYEQYF

j_gene: TRBJ2-7
v_gene: TRBV5-1
abundance: .
d_gene: TRBD2
CDR3nt: TGCGCCAGCAGGACTAGCGAGTCCTACGAGCAGTACTTC
CDR3aa: CASRTSESYEQYF

j_gene: TRBJ2-6
v_gene: TRBV2
abundance: .
d_gene: TRBD2
CDR3nt: TGTGCCAGCAGTGAATCGCGGGGGTTTGGGGCCAACGTCCTGACTTTC
CDR3aa: CASSESRGFGANVLTF

j_gene: TRBJ1-1
v_gene: TRBV2
abundance: .
d_gene: .
CDR3nt: TGTGCCAGCAGTAGACAAAGTCGAAACGCTGAAGCTTTCTTT
CDR3aa: CASSRQSRNAEAFF

j_gene: TRBJ2-1
v_gene: TRBV24-1
abundance: .
d_gene: TRBD2
CDR3nt: TGTGCCACCAGTGATTTATCGGCTAGCGGGGGTTACAATGAGCAGTTCTTC
CDR3aa: CATSDLSASGGYNEQFF

j_gene: TRBJ2-1
v_gene: TRBV6-5
abundance: .
d_gene: .
CDR3nt: TGTGCCAGCAGCAAGGGGCGGGGTCCCTACAATGAGCAGTTCTTC
CDR3aa: CASSKGRGPYNEQFF

j_gene: TRBJ1-1
v_gene: TRBV19
abundance: .
d_gene: .
CDR3nt: TGTGCCAGTAGTCCTTTTGCAGGGGACACTGAAGCTTTCTTT
CDR3aa: CASSPFAGDTEAFF

j_gene: TRBJ2-7
v_gene: TRBV11-2
abundance: .
d_gene: .
CDR3nt: TGTGCCAGCAGCTCGAGTGGTAGTTACGAGCAGTACTTC
CDR3aa: CASSSSGSYEQYF

j_gene: TRBJ1-3
v_gene: TRBV6-4
abundance: .
d_gene: TRBD1
CDR3nt: TGTGCCAGCGGGAGGACAGGGGCTGGAAACACCATATATTTT
CDR3aa: CASGRTGAGNTIYF

j_gene: TRBJ1-2
v_gene: TRBV12-3/TRBV12-4
abundance: once
d_gene: .
CDR3nt: TGTGCCAGCAGCCTTTGGGCCTATGGCTACACCTTC
CDR3aa: CASSLWAYGYTF

j_gene: TRBJ1-3
v_gene: TRBV10-2
abundance: .
d_gene: TRBD1
CDR3nt: TGCGCCAGCAGTGATTCCGCCGGACAGGGAGGAAACACCATATATTTT
CDR3aa: CASSDSAGQGGNTIYF

j_gene: TRBJ1-6
v_gene: TRBV13
abundance: .
d_gene: .
CDR3nt: TGTGCCAGCAGCCGCACACCTTCACCCCTCCACTTT
CDR3aa: CASSRTPSPLHF

j_gene: TRBJ1-1
v_gene: TRBV19
abundance: .
d_gene: TRBD1
CDR3nt: TGTGCCAGTAGTCAGCGCGGGAGGGGGCGCGACACTGAAGCTTTCTTT
CDR3aa: CASSQRGRGRDTEAFF

j_gene: TRBJ2-5
v_gene: TRBV29-1
abundance: .
d_gene: TRBD2
CDR3nt: TGCAGCGTCTCGGGGGGGGGATTGGAGACCCAGTACTTC
CDR3aa: CSVSGGGLETQYF

j_gene: TRBJ2-3
v_gene: TRBV9
abundance: .
d_gene: TRBD1
CDR3nt: TGTGCCAGCAGCGTAGTGGACAGGGCAGTTACGCAGTATTTT
CDR3aa: CASSVVDRAVTQYF

j_gene: TRBJ1-6
v_gene: TRBV5-4
abundance: .
d_gene: .
CDR3nt: TGTGCCAGCAGCTTGGAGAGGGCTAATTCACCCCTCCACTTT
CDR3aa: CASSLERANSPLHF

j_gene: TRBJ2-7
v_gene: TRBV5-1
abundance: .
d_gene: TRBD2
CDR3nt: TGCGCCAGCAGCTTGGACGCGCGGGGGGCGTACGAGCAGTACTTC
CDR3aa: CASSLDARGAYEQYF

j_gene: TRBJ1-2
v_gene: TRBV4-1
abundance: .
d_gene: TRBD1
CDR3nt: TGCGCCAGCAGCCTATACCAGGGGGCAAACTATGGCTACACCTTC
CDR3aa: CASSLYQGANYGYTF

j_gene: TRBJ1-3
v_gene: TRBV24-1
abundance: few
d_gene: TRBD1
CDR3nt: TGTGCCACCAGTGATGCCGCAACAGGGGCGAGGAACACCATATATTTT
CDR3aa: CATSDAATGARNTIYF

j_gene: TRBJ2-7
v_gene: TRBV5-5
abundance: few
d_gene: .
CDR3nt: TGTGCCAGCAGGGGCGGGGCGTCCTCCGAGCAGTACTTC
CDR3aa: CASRGGASSEQYF

j_gene: TRBJ1-2
v_gene: TRBV5-1
abundance: .
d_gene: .
CDR3nt: TGCGCCAGCAGCTTGGAGGGGGCTAACTATGGCTACACCTTC
CDR3aa: CASSLEGANYGYTF

j_gene: TRBJ1-2
v_gene: TRBV5-1
abundance: .
d_gene: TRBD1
CDR3nt: TGCGCCAGCAGCCCCATGGGGACAGCTCCTCCTTTTCTCTATGGCTACACCTTC
CDR3aa: CASSPMGTAPPFLYGYTF

j_gene: TRBJ2-5
v_gene: TRBV7-8
abundance: .
d_gene: TRBD2
CDR3nt: TGTGCCAGCAGCACCGTACTAGCGGGGTGGGGGGAGACCCAGTACTTC
CDR3aa: CASSTVLAGWGETQYF

j_gene: TRBJ2-3
v_gene: TRBV6-6
abundance: .
d_gene: TRBD1
CDR3nt: TGTGCCAGCAAAGGCACAGGGGAAGCCGATACGCAGTATTTT
CDR3aa: CASKGTGEADTQYF

j_gene: TRBJ1-2
v_gene: TRBV4-1
abundance: .
d_gene: .
CDR3nt: TGCGCCAGCAGCCAGACAGCTAACTATGGCTACACCTTC
CDR3aa: CASSQTANYGYTF

j_gene: TRBJ1-2
v_gene: TRBV11-3
abundance: .
d_gene: .
CDR3nt: TGTGCCAGCAGCCGCCCAAAAGTGGGGACTGGCGCGGTTGGCTACACCTTC
CDR3aa: CASSRPKVGTGAVGYTF

j_gene: TRBJ2-3
v_gene: TRBV3-1/TRBV3-2
abundance: .
d_gene: TRBD2
CDR3nt: TGTGCCAGCAGCCAAGGTGGTCGACTAGCGGGGGACCTTAGCACAGATACGCAGTATTTT
CDR3aa: CASSQGGRLAGDLSTDTQYF

j_gene: TRBJ1-6
v_gene: TRBV19
abundance: .
d_gene: TRBD1
CDR3nt: TGTGCCAGTACCCCATCCTGGACAGGGTACGGGTCACCCCTCCACTTT
CDR3aa: CASTPSWTGYGSPLHF